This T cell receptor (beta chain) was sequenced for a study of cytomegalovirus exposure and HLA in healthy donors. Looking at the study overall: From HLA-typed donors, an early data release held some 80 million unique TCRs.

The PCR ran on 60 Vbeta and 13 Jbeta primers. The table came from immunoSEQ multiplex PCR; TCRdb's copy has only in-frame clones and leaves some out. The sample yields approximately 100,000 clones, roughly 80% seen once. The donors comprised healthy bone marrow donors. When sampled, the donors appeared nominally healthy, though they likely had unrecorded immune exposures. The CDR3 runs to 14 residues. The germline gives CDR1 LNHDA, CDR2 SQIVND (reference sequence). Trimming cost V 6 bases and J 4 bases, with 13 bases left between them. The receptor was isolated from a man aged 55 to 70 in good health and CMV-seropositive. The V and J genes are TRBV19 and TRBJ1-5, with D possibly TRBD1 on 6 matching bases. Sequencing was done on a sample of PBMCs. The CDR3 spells CASRQGMGNQPQHF. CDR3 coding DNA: TGTGCCAGTAGACAGGGTATGGGAAATCAGCCCCAGCATTTT.